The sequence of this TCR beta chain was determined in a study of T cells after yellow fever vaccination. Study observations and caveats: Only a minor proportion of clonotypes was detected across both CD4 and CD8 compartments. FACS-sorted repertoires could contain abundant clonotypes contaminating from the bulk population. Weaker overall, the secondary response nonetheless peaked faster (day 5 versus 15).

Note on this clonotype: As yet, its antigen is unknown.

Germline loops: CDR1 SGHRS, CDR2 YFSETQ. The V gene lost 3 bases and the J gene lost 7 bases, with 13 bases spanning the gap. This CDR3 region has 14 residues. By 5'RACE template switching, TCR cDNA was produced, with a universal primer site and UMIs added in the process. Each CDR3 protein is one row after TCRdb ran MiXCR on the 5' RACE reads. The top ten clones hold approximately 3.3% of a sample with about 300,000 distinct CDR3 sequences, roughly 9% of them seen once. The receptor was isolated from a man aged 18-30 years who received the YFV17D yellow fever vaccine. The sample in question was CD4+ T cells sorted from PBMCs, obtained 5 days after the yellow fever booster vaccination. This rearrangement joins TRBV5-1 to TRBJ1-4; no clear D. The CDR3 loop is CASSSDSLGEKLFF. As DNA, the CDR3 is TGCGCCAGCAGCTCCGACTCTTTGGGTGAAAAACTGTTTTTT.